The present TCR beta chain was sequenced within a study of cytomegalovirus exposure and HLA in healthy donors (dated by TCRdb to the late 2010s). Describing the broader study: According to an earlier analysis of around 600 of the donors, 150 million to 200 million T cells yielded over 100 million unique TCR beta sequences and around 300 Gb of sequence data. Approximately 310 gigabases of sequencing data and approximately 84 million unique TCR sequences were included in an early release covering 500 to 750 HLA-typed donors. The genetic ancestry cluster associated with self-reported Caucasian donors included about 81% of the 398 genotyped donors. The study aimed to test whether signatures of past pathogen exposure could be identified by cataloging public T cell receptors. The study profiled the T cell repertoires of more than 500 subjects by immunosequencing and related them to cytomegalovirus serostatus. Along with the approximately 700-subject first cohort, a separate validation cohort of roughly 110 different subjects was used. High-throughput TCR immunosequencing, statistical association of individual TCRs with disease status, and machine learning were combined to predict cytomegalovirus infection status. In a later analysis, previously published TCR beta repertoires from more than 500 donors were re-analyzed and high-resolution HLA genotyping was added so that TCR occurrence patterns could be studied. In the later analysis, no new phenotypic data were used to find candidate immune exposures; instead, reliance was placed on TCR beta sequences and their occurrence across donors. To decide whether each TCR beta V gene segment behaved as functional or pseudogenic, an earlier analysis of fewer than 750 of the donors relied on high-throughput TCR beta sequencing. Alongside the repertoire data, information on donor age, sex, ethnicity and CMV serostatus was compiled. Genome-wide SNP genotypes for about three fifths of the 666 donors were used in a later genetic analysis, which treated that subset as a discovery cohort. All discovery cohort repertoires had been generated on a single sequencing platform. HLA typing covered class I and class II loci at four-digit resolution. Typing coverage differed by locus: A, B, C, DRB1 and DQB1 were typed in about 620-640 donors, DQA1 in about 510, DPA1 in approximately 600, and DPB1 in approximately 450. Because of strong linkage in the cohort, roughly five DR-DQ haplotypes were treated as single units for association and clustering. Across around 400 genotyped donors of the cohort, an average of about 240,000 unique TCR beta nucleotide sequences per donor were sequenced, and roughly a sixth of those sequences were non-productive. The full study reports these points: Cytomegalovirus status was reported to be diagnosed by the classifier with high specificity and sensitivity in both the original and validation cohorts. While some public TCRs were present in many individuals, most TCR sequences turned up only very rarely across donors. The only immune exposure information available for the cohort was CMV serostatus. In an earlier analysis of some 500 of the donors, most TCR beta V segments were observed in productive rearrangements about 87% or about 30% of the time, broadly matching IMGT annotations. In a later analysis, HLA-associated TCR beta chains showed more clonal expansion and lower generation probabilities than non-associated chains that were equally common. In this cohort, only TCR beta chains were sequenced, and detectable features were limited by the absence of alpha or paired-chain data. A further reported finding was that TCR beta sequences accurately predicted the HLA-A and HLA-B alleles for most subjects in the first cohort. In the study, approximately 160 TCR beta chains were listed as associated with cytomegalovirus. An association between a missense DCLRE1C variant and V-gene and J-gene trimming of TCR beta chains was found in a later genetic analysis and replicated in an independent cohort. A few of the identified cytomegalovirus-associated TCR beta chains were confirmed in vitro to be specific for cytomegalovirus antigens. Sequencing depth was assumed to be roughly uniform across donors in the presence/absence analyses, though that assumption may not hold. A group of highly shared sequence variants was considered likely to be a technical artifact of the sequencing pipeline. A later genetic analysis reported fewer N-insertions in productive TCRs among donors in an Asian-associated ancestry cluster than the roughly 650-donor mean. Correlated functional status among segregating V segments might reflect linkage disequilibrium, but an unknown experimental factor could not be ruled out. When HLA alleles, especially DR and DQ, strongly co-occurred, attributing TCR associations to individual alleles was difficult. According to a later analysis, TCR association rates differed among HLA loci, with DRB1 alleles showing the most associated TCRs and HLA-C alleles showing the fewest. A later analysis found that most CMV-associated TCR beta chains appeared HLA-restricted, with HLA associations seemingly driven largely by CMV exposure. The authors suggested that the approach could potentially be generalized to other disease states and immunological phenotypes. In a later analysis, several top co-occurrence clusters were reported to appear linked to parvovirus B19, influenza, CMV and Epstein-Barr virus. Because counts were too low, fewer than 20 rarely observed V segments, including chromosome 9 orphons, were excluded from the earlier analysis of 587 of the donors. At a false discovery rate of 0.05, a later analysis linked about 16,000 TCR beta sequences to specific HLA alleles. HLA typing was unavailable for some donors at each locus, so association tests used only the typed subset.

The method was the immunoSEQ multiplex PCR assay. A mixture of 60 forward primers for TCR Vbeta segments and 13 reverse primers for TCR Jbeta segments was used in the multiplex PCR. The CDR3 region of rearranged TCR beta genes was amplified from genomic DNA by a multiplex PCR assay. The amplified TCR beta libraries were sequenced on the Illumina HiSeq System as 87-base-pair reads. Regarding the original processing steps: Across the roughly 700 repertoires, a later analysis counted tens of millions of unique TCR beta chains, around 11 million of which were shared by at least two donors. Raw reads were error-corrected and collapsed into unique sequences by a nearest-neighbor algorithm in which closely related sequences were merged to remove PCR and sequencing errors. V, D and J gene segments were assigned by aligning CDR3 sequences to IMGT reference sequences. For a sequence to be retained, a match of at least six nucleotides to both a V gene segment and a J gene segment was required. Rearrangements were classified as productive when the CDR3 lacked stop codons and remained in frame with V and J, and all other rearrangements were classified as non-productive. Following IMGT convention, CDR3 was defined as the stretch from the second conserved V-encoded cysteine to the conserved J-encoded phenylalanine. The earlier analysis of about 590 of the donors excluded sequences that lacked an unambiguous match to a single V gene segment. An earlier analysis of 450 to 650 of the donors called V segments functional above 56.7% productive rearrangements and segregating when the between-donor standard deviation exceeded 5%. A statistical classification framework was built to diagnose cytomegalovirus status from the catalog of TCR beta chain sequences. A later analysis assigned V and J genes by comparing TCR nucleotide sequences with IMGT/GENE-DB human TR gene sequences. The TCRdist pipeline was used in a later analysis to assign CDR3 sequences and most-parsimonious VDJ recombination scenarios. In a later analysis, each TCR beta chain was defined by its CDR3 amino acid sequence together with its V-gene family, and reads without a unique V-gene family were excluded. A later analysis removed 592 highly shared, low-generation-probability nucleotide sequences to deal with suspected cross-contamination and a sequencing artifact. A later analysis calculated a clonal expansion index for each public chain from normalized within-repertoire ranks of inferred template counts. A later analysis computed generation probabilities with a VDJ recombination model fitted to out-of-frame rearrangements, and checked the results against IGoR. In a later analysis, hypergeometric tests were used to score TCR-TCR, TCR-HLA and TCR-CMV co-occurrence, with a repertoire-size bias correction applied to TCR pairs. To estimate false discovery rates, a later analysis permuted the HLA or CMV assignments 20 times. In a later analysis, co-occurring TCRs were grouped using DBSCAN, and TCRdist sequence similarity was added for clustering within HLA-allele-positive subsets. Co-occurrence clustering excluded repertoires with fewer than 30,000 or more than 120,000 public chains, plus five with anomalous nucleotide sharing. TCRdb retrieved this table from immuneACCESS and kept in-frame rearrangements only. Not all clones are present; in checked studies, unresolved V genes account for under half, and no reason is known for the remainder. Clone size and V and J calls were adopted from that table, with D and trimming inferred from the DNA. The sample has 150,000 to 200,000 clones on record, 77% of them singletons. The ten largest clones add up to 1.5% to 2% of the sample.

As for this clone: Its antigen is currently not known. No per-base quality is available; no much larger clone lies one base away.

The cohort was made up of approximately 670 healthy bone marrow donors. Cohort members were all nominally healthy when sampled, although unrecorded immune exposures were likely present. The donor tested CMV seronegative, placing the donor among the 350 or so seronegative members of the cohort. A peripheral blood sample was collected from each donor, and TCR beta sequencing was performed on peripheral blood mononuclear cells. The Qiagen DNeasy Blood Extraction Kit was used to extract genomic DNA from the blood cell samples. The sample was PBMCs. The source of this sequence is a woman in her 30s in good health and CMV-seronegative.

The DNA reads TGTGCCAGCAGCTGGTATAGCGGCACTGAAGCTTTCTTT. The translation is CASSWYSGTEAFF. The rearrangement combines TRBV7-2 with TRBJ1-1, with no D gene named confidently. From a lookup of the germline V gene, CDR1 and CDR2 are SGHTA and FQGNSA. The CDR3 measures 13 amino acids from cysteine to phenylalanine. Just the 39-base CDR3 DNA is kept, in frame starting at base 1. Trimming takes 4 bases from V and 4 bases from J, and the germline ends sit 10 bases apart.